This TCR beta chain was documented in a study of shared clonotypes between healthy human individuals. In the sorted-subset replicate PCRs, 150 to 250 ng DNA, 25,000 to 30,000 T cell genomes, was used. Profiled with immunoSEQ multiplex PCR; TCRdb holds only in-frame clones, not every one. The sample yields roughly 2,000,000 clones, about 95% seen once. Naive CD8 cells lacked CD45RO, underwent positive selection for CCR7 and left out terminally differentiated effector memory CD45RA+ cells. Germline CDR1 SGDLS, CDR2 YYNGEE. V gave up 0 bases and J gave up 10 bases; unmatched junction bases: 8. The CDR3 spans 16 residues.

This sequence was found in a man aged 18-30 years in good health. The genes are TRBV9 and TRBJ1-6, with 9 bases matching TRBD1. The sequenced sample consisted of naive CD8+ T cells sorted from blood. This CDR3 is CASSVDQTGGESPLHF. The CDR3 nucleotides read TGTGCCAGCAGCGTAGATCAGACAGGGGGTGAATCACCCCTCCACTTT.